This TCR beta chain was found in a study of blood T cell repertoires in COVID-19. Looking at the study overall: The United States, Italy and Spain were the sources of the acute and convalescent COVID-19 samples. From T cells, B-cell-depleted T cells, or PBMCs came the material, which was cDNA or gDNA.

Authors' processing steps: The authors estimated nucleated cell counts from reference gene primer amplification. Some clones are missing from TCRdb's copy, which holds only in-frame ones; the method was immunoSEQ multiplex PCR. Clone size and V and J calls were adopted from that table, with D and trimming inferred from the DNA. In the table there are around 150,000 clones, 80% to 90% of which are singletons. This clone appeared many times. After removal of 5 bases from V and 5 bases from J, the junction contained 3 bases not matched to a gene. The germline gives CDR1 LNHDA, CDR2 SQIVND (reference sequence). There are 13 residues in the CDR3.

The clonotype originates from a man between 60 and 75 years old with acute or convalescent COVID-19. This rearrangement joins TRBV19 to TRBJ2-1; 7 nucleotides agree with TRBD2. The sequenced sample was peripheral blood. CDR3 in amino acids: CASSETSNNEQFF. In DNA form, the CDR3 reads TGTGCCAGTAGTGAGACTAGCAACAATGAGCAGTTCTTC.